This is a list of T cell receptor beta chains from one sample in a study of response to subunit inactivated influenza vaccine. TCRdb re-derived calls from the RT-PCR reads in MiXCR, one entry per CDR3 protein. This table has 500,000 to 600,000 distinct CDR3 sequences, over 10% appearing once. This specimen was PBMCs from blood, taken 40 to 50 days after vaccination. The receptors come from a man between 50 and 59 years old who received an inactivated influenza vaccine. Each CDR3 is given with its conserved first and last residue. A D gene is named only where the DNA matches it firmly. A clone size is listed for some rows: how often the clone was seen (once, few, many), or a class if it is expanded.

v_call	clone_size	cdr3_length	d_call	j_call	cdr3_aa	cdr3_nt
TRBV12-3/TRBV12-4	few	15	NA	TRBJ2-1	CASSFNGGSNNEQFF	TGTGCCAGCAGTTTCAACGGGGGCTCTAACAATGAGCAGTTCTTC
TRBV6-5	NA	18	TRBD2	TRBJ2-2	CASSYSSGGASNTGELFF	TGTGCCAGCAGTTACTCAAGCGGGGGGGCCTCTAACACCGGGGAGCTGTTTTTT
TRBV12-3/TRBV12-4	NA	17	NA	TRBJ2-4	CARCPGPLKRAKNIQYF	TGTGCCCGCTGCCCGGGACCCCTAAAACGGGCCAAAAACATTCAGTACTTC
TRBV12-3/TRBV12-4	NA	13	NA	TRBJ2-1	CASSGEGVNEQFF	TGTGCCAGCAGTGGGGAAGGGGTCAATGAGCAGTTCTTC
TRBV5-1	NA	15	TRBD1	TRBJ2-1	CASSLEGGINNEQFF	TGCGCCAGCAGCTTGGAAGGGGGCATAAACAATGAGCAGTTCTTC
TRBV10-3	NA	16	NA	TRBJ1-4	CAISSSGVGTNEKLFF	TGTGCCATCAGTTCTTCCGGGGTTGGGACTAATGAAAAACTGTTTTTT
TRBV3-1	NA	17	TRBD2	TRBJ2-1	CAFSHGGRGSSYNEQFF	TGTGCCTTCAGTCACGGCGGGAGGGGAAGCTCCTACAATGAGCAGTTCTTC
TRBV20-1	NA	16	TRBD1	TRBJ1-3	CCARQEKTGTGNTIYF	TGCTGTGCTAGACAAGAAAAGACAGGGACGGGAAACACCATATATTTT
TRBV5-1	NA	15	TRBD2	TRBJ2-3	CASSLVAGVPDTQYF	TGCGCCAGCAGCTTGGTCGCGGGGGTCCCAGATACGCAGTATTTT
TRBV20-1	few	13	NA	TRBJ2-1	CSARAQRNNEQFF	TGCAGTGCTAGGGCCCAGCGCAACAATGAGCAGTTCTTC
TRBV20-1	many	17	TRBD2	TRBJ2-1	CSARDAHRGGRGNEQFF	TGCAGTGCTAGAGATGCCCATCGAGGCGGGAGGGGGAATGAGCAGTTCTTC
TRBV12-3/TRBV12-4	many	11	NA	TRBJ2-5	CASSFRETQYF	TGTGCCAGCAGCTTTAGAGAGACCCAGTACTTC
TRBV29-1	many	13	TRBD2	TRBJ2-5	CSAGGGSGETQYF	TGCAGCGCGGGAGGGGGTTCCGGAGAGACCCAGTACTTC
TRBV7-2	NA	14	TRBD2	TRBJ2-1	CASSPAGSGVIQFF	TGTGCCAGCAGCCCGGCAGGTAGCGGGGTCATCCAGTTCTTC
TRBV28	NA	15	NA	TRBJ1-2	CASSFPGSVSYGYTF	TGTGCCAGCAGTTTCCCAGGGAGTGTTAGCTATGGCTACACCTTC
TRBV7-6	few	13	NA	TRBJ2-2	CASSPTITGELFF	TGTGCCAGCAGCCCCACGATTACCGGGGAGCTGTTTTTT
TRBV20-1	NA	16	TRBD1	TRBJ2-7	CSAIPGTGTHTYEQYF	TGCAGTGCCATACCCGGGACAGGGACTCATACCTACGAGCAGTACTTC
TRBV9	few	15	TRBD1	TRBJ2-1	CASSGEGASYNEQFF	TGTGCCAGCAGCGGAGAGGGGGCCTCCTACAATGAGCAGTTCTTC
TRBV20-1	NA	13	TRBD1	TRBJ2-7	CSARAGGSYEQYF	TGCAGTGCTAGAGCAGGGGGCTCCTACGAGCAGTACTTC
TRBV24-1	few	16	TRBD2	TRBJ2-3	CATSDQTSGSTDTQYF	TGTGCCACCAGTGACCAGACTAGCGGGAGCACAGATACGCAGTATTTT
TRBV7-8	NA	15	NA	TRBJ2-7	CASSRPGGTTYEQYF	TGTGCCAGCTCCCGGCCGGGGGGCACCACCTACGAGCAGTACTTC
TRBV5-5	many	13	NA	TRBJ2-2	CASSLAESGELFF	TGTGCCAGCAGCTTGGCTGAGAGCGGGGAGCTGTTTTTT
TRBV11-3	NA	16	NA	TRBJ2-1	CASSLDGTTRDVEQFF	TGTGCCAGCAGCTTGGACGGGACCACGAGGGATGTTGAGCAGTTCTTC
TRBV4-1	few	13	NA	TRBJ2-3	CASSPLSADTQYF	TGCGCCAGCAGCCCCCTTAGTGCAGATACGCAGTATTTT
TRBV7-9	many	13	NA	TRBJ2-7	CASTAGTSYEQYF	TGTGCCAGCACCGCAGGGACCTCCTACGAGCAGTACTTC
TRBV7-9	many	12	NA	TRBJ1-2	CASSLANWIWTF	TGTGCCAGCAGCTTAGCTAATTGGATCTGGACCTTC
TRBV15	many	18	TRBD2	TRBJ2-2	CATSREGLGRAHTGELFF	TGTGCCACCAGCAGAGAGGGCTTGGGGAGGGCACACACCGGGGAGCTGTTTTTT
TRBV7-9	NA	14	NA	TRBJ2-5	CASSLEEFRETQYF	TGTGCCAGCAGCTTAGAGGAGTTCCGGGAGACCCAGTACTTC
TRBV12-3/TRBV12-4	many	15	NA	TRBJ2-1	CASTRRVFAYNEQFF	TGTGCCAGCACCAGGAGGGTCTTCGCCTACAATGAGCAGTTCTTC
TRBV12-3/TRBV12-4	few	16	NA	TRBJ1-5	CASTQKGRGGNQPQHF	TGTGCCAGCACCCAAAAGGGCAGGGGTGGCAATCAGCCCCAGCATTTT
TRBV7-9	few	16	NA	TRBJ2-6	CASSSVAPIQANVLTF	TGTGCCAGCAGCTCCGTCGCCCCTATACAGGCCAACGTCCTGACTTTC
TRBV10-3	NA	15	NA	TRBJ2-7	CAISESGGQSREQYF	TGTGCCATCAGTGAGTCGGGGGGACAGTCACGAGAGCAGTACTTC
TRBV9	many	13	NA	TRBJ2-2	CASSFTNTGELFF	TGTGCCAGCAGCTTTACGAACACCGGGGAGCTGTTTTTT
TRBV20-1	few	17	TRBD2	TRBJ2-1	CSARGGTSGSWRNEQFF	TGCAGTGCGAGAGGCGGGACTAGCGGGAGTTGGAGAAATGAGCAGTTCTTC
TRBV20-1	few	14	NA	TRBJ2-7	CSATSSNRDDEQYF	TGCAGTGCCACAAGCTCCAACAGGGACGACGAGCAGTACTTC
TRBV20-1	many	13	NA	TRBJ2-2	CSAVDPTTGELFF	TGCAGTGCCGTAGACCCTACCACCGGGGAGCTGTTTTTT
TRBV12-3/TRBV12-4	few	16	TRBD2	TRBJ2-1	CASSPTSGGAGNEQFF	TGTGCCAGCAGCCCCACTAGCGGGGGGGCCGGTAATGAGCAGTTCTTC
TRBV20-1	many	15	NA	TRBJ1-1	CSARDPSTGSTEAFF	TGCAGTGCTAGAGATCCATCAACAGGGTCCACTGAAGCTTTCTTT
TRBV6-1	NA	16	TRBD1	TRBJ2-3	CASSPSGTGRTDTQYF	TGTGCCAGCAGTCCTTCCGGGACAGGGAGGACAGATACGCAGTATTTT
TRBV7-3	NA	15	TRBD2	TRBJ2-1	CASSLDGRRYNEQFF	TGTGCCAGCAGCTTGGACGGGAGGAGGTACAATGAGCAGTTCTTC
TRBV12-3/TRBV12-4	many	18	NA	TRBJ2-7	CASSLYEIWGTGAYEQYF	TGTGCCAGCAGTTTATATGAGATATGGGGGACGGGGGCCTACGAGCAGTACTTC
TRBV6-1	few	14	NA	TRBJ1-2	CASSEEVGIAGYTF	TGTGCCAGCAGTGAAGAGGTCGGTATTGCTGGCTACACCTTC
TRBV6-2/TRBV6-3	NA	16	TRBD2	TRBJ2-1	CASSYSPSGSSNEQFF	TGTGCCAGCAGTTACTCCCCTAGCGGGAGTTCCAATGAGCAGTTCTTC
TRBV7-8	NA	16	TRBD2	TRBJ2-7	CASSRGTSGSRYEQYF	TGTGCCAGCAGCCGCGGGACTAGCGGGAGCCGCTACGAGCAGTACTTC
TRBV12-3/TRBV12-4	many	13	NA	TRBJ1-1	CASSPRIDTEAFF	TGTGCCAGCAGTCCTCGGATCGACACTGAAGCTTTCTTT
TRBV28	NA	14	TRBD1	TRBJ1-5	CASSSWTGNQPQHF	TGTGCCAGCAGTTCTTGGACAGGAAATCAGCCCCAGCATTTT
TRBV20-1	few	15	TRBD2	TRBJ2-6	CSASGSSGGANVLTF	TGCAGTGCTAGTGGATCTAGCGGTGGGGCCAACGTCCTGACTTTC
TRBV5-6	few	14	NA	TRBJ2-3	CASSLFSRTDTQYF	TGTGCCAGCAGCTTGTTCTCCCGCACAGATACGCAGTATTTT
TRBV18	NA	14	NA	TRBJ2-2	CASSPPMRAGELFF	TGTGCCAGCTCACCACCCATGCGGGCCGGGGAGCTGTTTTTT